These 8 T cell receptor beta chains came from one sample sequenced in a study of T cell repertoires in cytomegalovirus infection. TCRdb reprocessed the reads with MiXCR, giving one entry per CDR3 protein. The sample lists about 700,000 distinct CDR3 sequences, 30% to 40% occurring once. These receptors lack a known antigen. This specimen consisted of cultured PBMCs, obtained from culture after CMV antigen stimulation. The receptors shown here come from a human donor in good health (CMV status not recorded). Some clones in this sample may be carry-over from other donors' samples.

The chain recombines TRBV7-2 with TRBJ1-4; tentative D call: TRBD1 (5 bases). The CDR3 spans 14 residues. V lost 5 bases and J 7 bases, leaving 14 bases between the germline ends. Germline CDR1 reads SGHTA; CDR2 reads FQGNSA. In DNA, the CDR3 is TGTGCCAGCAGCGTACGTCGGGGCGGTGAAAAACTGTTTTTT. Its translation: CASSVRRGGEKLFF.

The J gene is TRBJ1-2, the V gene TRBV7-9, with no clear D. V lost 4 bases and J lost 14, with 11 bases in between. The CDR3 sequence is 10 residues long. Germline V lookup: CDR1 SEHNR, CDR2 FQNEAQ (reference sequence). CDR3 amino acids: CASSSSVGTF. CDR3 DNA: TGTGCCAGCAGCTCTTCAGTTGGAACCTTC.

J is TRBJ2-5 and V is TRBV15; either TRBD1 or TRBD2 may fit D (5 bases each). Germline lookup yields CDR1 LNHNV and CDR2 YYDKDF (reference sequence). CDR3 size: 14 residues. V was clipped by 2 bases and J by 4 bases, with 11 bases between them. In nucleotides, the CDR3 is TGTGCCACCAGCAGATTGGGGGAGCGAGAGACCCAGTACTTC. Translated: CATSRLGERETQYF.

The chain has TRBV11-1 and TRBJ2-3; D may be TRBD2 (5 bases). The ends were cut back, 5 bases at V and 4 bases at J, with 13 bases in the middle. CDR1 SGHAT and CDR2 FQDESV come from the germline V gene (reference sequence). The CDR3 consists of 14 residues. CDR3 DNA sequence: TGTGCCAGCAGCCGGGGTGCTAACTCAGATACGCAGTATTTT. Residues: CASSRGANSDTQYF.

The chain is built from TRBV7-2 and TRBJ1-1; D is unclear. V shed 4 bases and J shed 0 bases, with 15 bases lying between them. The CDR3 is 16 residues long. Germline CDR1 is SGHTA and CDR2 is FQGNSA. The CDR3 DNA reads TGTGCCAGCAGCTCAGGACGGACGGTTGTGAACACTGAAGCTTTCTTT. As protein: CASSSGRTVVNTEAFF. The full variable domain, rest sourced from reference TRBV7-2 and TRBJ1-1, is GAGVSQSPSNKVTEKGKDVELRCDPISGHTALYWYRQSLGQGLEFLIYFQGNSAPDKSGLPSDRFSAERTGGSVSTLTIQRTQQEDSAVYLCASSSGRTVVNTEAFFGQGTRLTVV.

CDR3 in DNA: TGTGCCAGCAGTGAAGCTGGGAGGCCCCAGCATTTT. Protein: CASSEAGRPQHF. This sequence joins TRBV6-1 and TRBJ1-5; D remains unclear. Trimming cost V 0 bases and J 9 bases, with 6 bases left between them. Germline V gene data show CDR1 as MNHNS and CDR2 as SASEGT. This CDR3 spans 12 amino acids.

This clonotype was picked up a small number of times. This rearrangement joins TRBV7-2 to TRBJ2-3; 10 bases are shared with TRBD2. The trim removed 5 bases at V and 6 bases at J, leaving 8 bases unmatched. CDR1 and CDR2 from the germline V gene are SGHTA and FQGNSA. The CDR3 sequence is 15 residues long. The CDR3 sequence is CASSALAGAVDTQYF. The CDR3 DNA is TGTGCCAGCAGCGCGCTAGCGGGGGCTGTGGATACGCAGTATTTT.

V gene TRBV19 combines with J gene TRBJ1-5, with D possibly matching TRBD1 (5 bases). Trimming shortened V by 10 bases and J by 0 bases, and 16 bases separated the two germline ends. The CDR3 consists of 15 residues. The germline V gene encodes CDR1 LNHDA and CDR2 SQIVND (reference sequence). The CDR3 region has the DNA TGTGCCACACAGTGGACACGGTATAGCAATCAGCCCCAGCATTTT. Protein: CATQWTRYSNQPQHF.